This TCR beta chain was captured in a study of T cell responses to AZD1222 COVID-19 vaccine. General observations from the study: Two AZD1222 doses significantly raised spike-specific TCR breadth and depth over controls. Clonal diversity may have been underestimated, and the donors were mostly white British, with more females than males.

Trimming took 5 bases from V and 0 from J, leaving 10 bases between them. This CDR3 spans 15 amino acids. The germline V gene has CDR1 LNHDA and CDR2 SQIVND (reference sequence). Only in-frame clones appear in the TCRdb table, and some are missing; sequencing was by immunoSEQ multiplex PCR. The sample has approximately 180,000 clones, 88% seen once. On this clone: The antigen is undetermined.

The TCR was taken from an adult who received the AZD1222 COVID-19 vaccine. V usage is TRBV19 and J usage is TRBJ1-4, with D uncertain. The sequencing here drew on peripheral blood, taken 28 days after the second AZD1222 dose. The CDR3 DNA follows: TGTGCCAGTAGTTACGGACTTGCAACTAATGAAAAACTGTTTTTT. Its protein product is CASSYGLATNEKLFF.